One and the same sample provided the 21 T cell receptor beta chains below, sequenced in a study of blood T cell repertoires in COVID-19. Generated by immunoSEQ multiplex PCR, the TCRdb table keeps only in-frame clones and is missing some. The table shows over 100,000 clones, with approximately 85% occurring only once. Sequenced material: peripheral blood. The source is a man aged 35 to 55 with acute or convalescent COVID-19.

CDR3 amino acids: CASSQDGTGGETQYF. The CDR3 nucleotides read TGTGCCAGCAGCCAAGATGGTACAGGGGGGGAGACCCAGTACTTC. This chain connects TRBV3-1 (or the pseudogene TRBV3-2) to TRBJ2-5, with 8 bases fitting TRBD1. V shed 0 bases and J 5 bases; nucleotides not matched to a gene: 5. CDR1 LGHDT and CDR2 YNNKEL come from the germline V gene (reference sequence). CDR3 size: 15 residues.

The genes are TRBV6-4 and TRBJ2-7, with 7 bases matching TRBD1. V gave up 5 bases and J gave up 2 bases; unmatched junction bases: 6. This CDR3 is 14 amino acids long. From germline, CDR1 is MRHNA and CDR2 SNTAGT. The DNA of the CDR3 is TGTGCCAGCAGTCCAGGGGGTACCCCCTACGAGCAGTACTTC. Protein sequence: CASSPGGTPYEQYF.

As concerns this clone: One end of the junction is discordant with germline, which a read error may explain. CDR3: CASSYGTENLKTEAFF. The CDR3 region has the DNA TGTGCCAGCAGTTATGGGACAGAAAACTTGAAGACTGAAGCTTTCTTT. The J gene is TRBJ1-1, the V gene TRBV6-5, with TRBD1 matching over 7 bases. Germline assignment: CDR1 MNHEY and CDR2 SVGAGI. The CDR3 has 16 residues.

The V gene is TRBV25-1, the J gene TRBJ2-3; possibly TRBD1 for D (6 bases). V lost 4 bases to trimming and J lost 7 bases, with 18 bases between them. There are 15 residues in the CDR3. The germline V gene has CDR1 MGHDK and CDR2 SYGVNS. CDR3 sequence (DNA): TGTGCCAGCAGTGTTCCAGGACCTCAGGGGAATACGCAGTATTTT. Its protein is CASSVPGPQGNTQYF.

The CDR3 loop is CASSVSGEPRTEETQYF. The CDR3, as DNA: TGCGCCAGCAGTGTCTCTGGGGAGCCCCGGACGGAAGAGACCCAGTACTTC. The chain employs TRBV10-1 and TRBJ2-5; D is possibly TRBD2 (5 bases). This CDR3 has 17 amino acids. The germline V gene encodes CDR1 WNHNN and CDR2 SYGVQD (reference sequence). Between the trimmed V and J ends, which lost 4 bases and 3 bases, there was a span of 21 bases.

This clone was recorded once. V and J are TRBV18 and TRBJ2-7; the match to TRBD2 covers 15 bases. V shed 6 bases and J 1 base; nucleotides not matched to a gene: 4. Germline V gives CDR1 KGHSH, CDR2 LQKENI. The CDR3 is 16 amino acids. The CDR3 bases are TGTGCCAGCTCCCGCGGACTAGCGGGGGGGTCCTACGAGCAGTACTTC. Translated, it gives CASSRGLAGGSYEQYF.

This chain joins TRBV7-8 and TRBJ2-7; 9 bases agree with TRBD1. The germline CDR1 and CDR2 sequences are SGHVS and FQNEAQ. V was pared by 4 bases and J by 1 base, with 5 bases of the junction left unmatched. This CDR3 comprises 15 residues. As DNA, the CDR3 is TGTGCCAGCAGCTCCGGGACAGGGCCTTCCTACGAGCAGTACTTC. It is translated as CASSSGTGPSYEQYF.

V is TRBV7-9 and J is TRBJ1-4, with a possible D match to TRBD1 (6 bases). CDR3 size: 14 residues. Germline V gene data show CDR1 as SEHNR and CDR2 as FQNEAQ (reference sequence). V was pared by 3 bases and J by 6 bases, with 11 bases between. CDR3 sequence: CASSFVQGYEKLFF. In nucleotides, the CDR3 is TGTGCCAGCAGCTTTGTCCAGGGGTATGAAAAACTGTTTTTT.

V is TRBV2 and J is TRBJ2-5; 14 nucleotides line up with TRBD2. V shed 5 bases and J 4 bases; nucleotides not matched to a gene: 6. The CDR3 is made up of 16 amino acids. Germline CDR1 reads SNHLY; CDR2 reads FYNNEI. CDR3 protein: CASSSRLAGGRETQYF. In DNA, the CDR3 is TGTGCCAGCAGTTCAAGACTAGCGGGGGGGCGAGAGACCCAGTACTTC. Complete variable domain (other parts from reference TRBV2 and TRBJ2-5): EPEVTQTPSHQVTQMGQEVILRCVPISNHLYFYWYRQILGQKVEFLVSFYNNEISEKSEIFDDQFSVERPDGSNFTLKIRSTKLEDSAMYFCASSSRLAGGRETQYFGPGTRLLVL.

The chain couples TRBV19 to TRBJ2-2; no reliable D call. V gave up 5 bases and J gave up 7 bases, with 5 bases separating them. The CDR3 spans 11 residues. Germline V gene lookup returns CDR1 LNHDA and CDR2 SQIVND (reference sequence). CDR3 sequence reads: CASSYYGELFF. CDR3 nucleotides: TGTGCCAGTAGTTATTACGGGGAGCTGTTTTTT. Full variable domain (outside the CDR3, taken from reference TRBV19 and TRBJ2-2): DGGITQSPKYLFRKEGQNVTLSCEQNLNHDAMYWYRQDPGQGLRLIYYSQIVNDFQKGDIAEGYSVSREKKESFPLTVTSAQKNPTAFYLCASSYYGELFFGEGSRLTVL.

The rearrangement links TRBV15 to TRBJ1-5; unclear D gene. The V and J ends lost 0 bases and 6 bases respectively, with 12 bases between them. There are 15 residues in the CDR3. Germline V gives CDR1 LNHNV, CDR2 YYDKDF (reference sequence). The CDR3 DNA reads TGTGCCACCAGCAGAGATAGGGAGGGCGGTCAGCCCCAGCATTTT. This codes for CATSRDREGGQPQHF.

The V call is TRBV30, the J call TRBJ2-5; 8 nucleotides match TRBD1. This CDR3 is 15 amino acids long. J was trimmed by 5 bases and V by 3 bases; bases with no gene match: 11. Germline V gene lookup returns CDR1 GTSNPN and CDR2 SVGIG (reference sequence). In DNA, the CDR3 is TGTGCCTGGAGCCCTCTAAACCGGGACAGGGAGACCCAGTACTTC. This gives the protein CAWSPLNRDRETQYF.

The gene calls are TRBV29-1 and TRBJ2-7; 9 bases align to TRBD2. The CDR3 is 15 amino acids. Germline-derived CDR1 and CDR2 are SQVTM and ANQGSEA. After removal of 5 bases from V and 1 base from J, the junction contained 9 bases not matched to a gene. In DNA form, the CDR3 reads TGCAGCGTTCTACGGGGGACTAGCAGTTCCTACGAGCAGTACTTC. As protein: CSVLRGTSSSYEQYF.

V gene TRBV30 combines with J gene TRBJ1-5; a possible D gene is TRBD1 (5 bases). V was clipped by 2 bases and J by 5 bases, with 10 bases between them. The germline V gene has CDR1 GTSNPN and CDR2 SVGIG (reference sequence). CDR3 length: 13 amino acids. The CDR3 bases are TGTGCCTGGAGTAGGGCAGGGCATCAGCCCCAGCATTTT. The encoded protein is CAWSRAGHQPQHF.

The V gene is TRBV4-1, the J gene TRBJ2-7; no firm D call. The CDR3 is 13 amino acids. Looked up from germline, CDR1 is MGHRA and CDR2 is YSYEKL. The V end was cut by 0 bases, the J end by 3 bases, with 6 bases between. The CDR3 here is CASSQERYYEQYF. CDR3 bases: TGCGCCAGCAGCCAAGAGAGATACTACGAGCAGTACTTC.

The V and J genes are TRBV16 and TRBJ2-5; 7 nucleotides agree with TRBD2. Germline CDR1 KGHSY, CDR2 FQNENV. Trimming removed 2 bases from V and 3 bases from J; junction bases left unmatched: 6. The CDR3 is 15 residues long. The CDR3 protein is CASSQMTGGKETQYF. The CDR3 nucleotides are TGTGCCAGCAGCCAAATGACGGGAGGAAAAGAGACCCAGTACTTC.

This chain uses TRBV6-5 with TRBJ1-2, with a tentative D call TRBD1 (5 bases). The CDR3 is 14 residues long. Trimming removed 6 bases at V and 4 bases at J, with 15 bases between. Per the germline V gene, CDR1 is MNHEY and CDR2 is SVGAGI. CDR3 coding DNA: TGTGCCAGCAGCCCGACAGAGAACCGCTATGGCTACACCTTC. This codes for CASSPTENRYGYTF.

The chain uses TRBV5-1 and TRBJ2-1; D not resolved. V was pared by 0 bases and J by 5 bases, with 12 bases between. The CDR3 length is 15 residues. The germline V gene has CDR1 SGHRS and CDR2 YFSETQ. CDR3 residues: CASSLVPGTHNEQFF. DNA of the CDR3: TGCGCCAGCAGCTTGGTGCCAGGTACCCACAATGAGCAGTTCTTC.

The chain joins TRBV5-3 to TRBJ2-3, with 7 bases identical to TRBD1. TRBV5-3 is designated an ORF whose function remains uncertain. The CDR3 contains 18 residues. Trimming took 0 bases from V and 0 from J; bases not matched to a gene: 10. This chain's CDR3 is CARSLGGQRMESTDTQYF. The DNA for the CDR3 is TGTGCCAGAAGCTTGGGGGGACAGAGAATGGAGAGCACAGATACGCAGTATTTT.

This chain joins TRBV5-1 and TRBJ1-2; maybe TRBD1 (6 bases). The germline V and J ends were trimmed by 4 bases and 1 base, with 8 bases remaining between them. The CDR3 runs 13 residues. CDR1 is SGHRS, CDR2 YFSETQ, per germline. CDR3 DNA: TGCGCCAGCAGCCTACAGGGTAACTATGGCTACACCTTC. It yields the protein CASSLQGNYGYTF.

This chain connects TRBV18 to TRBJ2-5; 7 nucleotides line up with TRBD1. Trimming took 4 bases from V and 5 from J; bases not matched to a gene: 7. This CDR3 has 14 amino acids. Germline V lookup: CDR1 KGHSH, CDR2 LQKENI. Here the CDR3 reads CASSLTGVGETQYF. Written as DNA, the CDR3 is TGTGCCAGCTCACTAACAGGGGTCGGGGAGACCCAGTACTTC.